This T cell receptor beta chain appears in the sequencing data of a study of CXCR3-negative and CXCR3-positive naive CD8 T cells (dated by TCRdb to about 2019). Notes on the research overall: In total, 130 million to 150 million TRB reads were obtained, or roughly 1.5 +/- 0.3 million reads per library. The TRBV-TRBJ cluster analysis covered naive subsets from about five donors and memory cells from 3 donors. Diversity and physicochemical repertoire analyses were performed on some eleven donors pooled from two independent experiments.

For every CD8+ T cell subset, approximately 300,000 cells were flow-sorted straight into RLT lysis buffer, and each subset was sorted in triplicate. To keep memory contaminants out, a stringent definition of naive CD8+ T cells was applied: CD45RO-CCR7+CD27+CD95-. Using standard density gradient centrifugation, peripheral blood mononuclear cells were isolated from buffy coats. A FACSAria III was used to flow-sort naive CD8+ T cells into CXCR3-negative and CXCR3-positive populations. Total RNA was extracted from sorted cells using an RNeasy Mini Kit. Beyond this particular receptor, the publication reports: Naive CXCR3-negative and CXCR3-positive cells from the same donor showed similar TRBV-TRBJ usage, whereas memory cells showed distinct patterns. Comparably high repertoire diversity was found in both naive subsets, whereas much lower repertoire diversity was found in memory CD8+ T cells. Because CXCR3 expression was partially decreased after cryopreservation, freshly isolated PBMCs were used for most assays. Compared with CXCR3-negative naive cells, CXCR3-positive naive cells had TRB CDR3s with higher hydrophobicity (lower Kidera factor 4), lower energy, and higher strength and volume indices. Because surface CD5, which is linked to self-reactivity in mice, was comparable between the naive subsets, TCR interaction strength was also inferred from TRB CDR3 physicochemical properties.

TCRdb names NextSeq 550 as the instrument used. The Human TCR Profiling Kit (MiLaboratory) was used to make UMI-labeled 5' RACE TRB cDNA libraries. cDNA synthesis used the entire amount of extracted RNA, and PCR amplification then used the entire amount of cDNA produced. Libraries were prepared in parallel using an identical number of PCR cycles. The source study handled its data this way. MIGEC and MiXCR extracted about 49,000 +/- 11,000 unique UMI-labeled TRB cDNA molecules per library, requiring at least two reads per UMI. Each library averaged 40,000 +/- 10,000 functional in-frame TRB CDR3 nucleotide clonotypes without stop codons. After downsampling to 5000 UMI-labeled TRB molecules per sample, diversity metrics such as normalized Shannon-Wiener and Chao1 were calculated in VDJtools. VDJtools was used to calculate clonotype-size-weighted physicochemical properties of the central five CDR3 residues, namely interaction energy, strength, volume and Kidera factor 4. TCRdb reprocessed the reads into one record per CDR3 protein sequence, lacking DNA. The V and J calls and clone size come from TCRdb's table, not from the authors' own analysis. The sample's records list 130,000 to 150,000 distinct CDR3 sequences. About 0.3% of the sample is taken by the ten largest.

The CDR3 has 13 amino acids, counting the end cysteine and phenylalanine. No DNA is given. CDR1 is given as SGHNT and CDR2 as YYREEE, both from the germline V gene (reference sequence). For this clonotype: Its specific antigen is unknown.

Material: naive CXCR3+ CD8+ T cells from blood. In light of the paper, this sample's cell subset or site label describes: CD45RO-CCR7+CD27+CD95- naive CD8+ T cells expressing CXCR3 (TNR3+). This receptor chain uses TRBV5-4 and TRBJ2-1; there is no DNA to check the TCRdb D call of TRBD1. This receptor was identified in a human donor in good health. Some clones in this sample may be carry-over from other donors' samples. Here the CDR3 is given as CASSAITQGEQFF.